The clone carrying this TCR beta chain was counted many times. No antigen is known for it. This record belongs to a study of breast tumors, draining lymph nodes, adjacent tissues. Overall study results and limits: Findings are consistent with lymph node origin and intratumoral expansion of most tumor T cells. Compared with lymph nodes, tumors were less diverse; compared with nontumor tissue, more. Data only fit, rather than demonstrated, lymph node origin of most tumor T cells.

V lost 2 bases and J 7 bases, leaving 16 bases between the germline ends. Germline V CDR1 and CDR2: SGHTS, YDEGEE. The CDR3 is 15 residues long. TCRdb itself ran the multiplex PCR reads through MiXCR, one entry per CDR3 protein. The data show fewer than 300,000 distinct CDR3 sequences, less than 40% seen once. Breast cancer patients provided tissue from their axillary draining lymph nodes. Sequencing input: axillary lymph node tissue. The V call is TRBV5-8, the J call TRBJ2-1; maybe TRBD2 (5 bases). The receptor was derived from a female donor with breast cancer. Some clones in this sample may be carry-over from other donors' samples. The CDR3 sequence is CASSLDVASRNEQFF. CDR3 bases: TGTGCCAGCAGCTTAGATGTTGCTAGCAGGAATGAGCAGTTCTTC.